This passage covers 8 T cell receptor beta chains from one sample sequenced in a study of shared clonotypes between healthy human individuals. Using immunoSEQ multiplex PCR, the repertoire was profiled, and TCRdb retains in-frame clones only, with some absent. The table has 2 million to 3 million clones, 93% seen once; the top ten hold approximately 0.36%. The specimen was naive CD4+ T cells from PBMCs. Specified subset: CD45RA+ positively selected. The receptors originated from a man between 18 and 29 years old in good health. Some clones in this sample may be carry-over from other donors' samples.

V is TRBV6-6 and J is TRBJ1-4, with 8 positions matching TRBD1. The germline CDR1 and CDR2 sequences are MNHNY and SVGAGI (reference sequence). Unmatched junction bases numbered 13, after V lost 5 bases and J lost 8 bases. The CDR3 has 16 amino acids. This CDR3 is CASSRQGREGGEKLFF. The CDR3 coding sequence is TGTGCCAGCAGTAGACAGGGGAGGGAGGGAGGAGAAAAACTGTTTTTT.

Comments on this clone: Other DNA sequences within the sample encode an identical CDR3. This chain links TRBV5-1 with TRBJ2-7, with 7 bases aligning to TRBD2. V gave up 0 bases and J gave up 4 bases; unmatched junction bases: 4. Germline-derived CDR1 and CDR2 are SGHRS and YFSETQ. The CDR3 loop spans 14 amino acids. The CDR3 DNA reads TGCGCCAGCAGCTTGGGTGGCGGGGGTTACGAGCAGTACTTC. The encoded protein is CASSLGGGGYEQYF. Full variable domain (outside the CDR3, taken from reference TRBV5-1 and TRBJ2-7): KAGVTQTPRYLIKTRGQQVTLSCSPISGHRSVSWYQQTPGQGLQFLFEYFSETQRNKGNFPGRFSGRQFSNSRSEMNVSTLELGDSALYLCASSLGGGGYEQYFGPGTRLTVT.

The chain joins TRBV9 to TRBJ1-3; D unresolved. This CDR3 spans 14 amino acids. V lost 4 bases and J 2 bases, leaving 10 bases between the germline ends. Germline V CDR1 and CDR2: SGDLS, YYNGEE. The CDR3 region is CASSPADPGNTIYF. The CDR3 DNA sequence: TGTGCCAGCAGCCCTGCAGACCCTGGAAACACCATATATTTT.

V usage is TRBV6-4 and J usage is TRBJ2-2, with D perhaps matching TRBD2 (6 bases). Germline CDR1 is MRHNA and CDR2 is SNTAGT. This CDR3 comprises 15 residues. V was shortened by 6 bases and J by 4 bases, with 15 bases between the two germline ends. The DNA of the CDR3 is TGTGCCAGCAGGACACCGGAGGGCAGCACCGGGGAGCTGTTTTTT. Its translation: CASRTPEGSTGELFF.

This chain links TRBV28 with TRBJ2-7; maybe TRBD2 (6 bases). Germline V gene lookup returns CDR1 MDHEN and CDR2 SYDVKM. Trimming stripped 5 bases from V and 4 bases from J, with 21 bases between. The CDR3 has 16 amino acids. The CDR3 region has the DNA TGTGCCAGCAGTCCAGGCGGGGCAGCACCTGGTTACGAGCAGTACTTC. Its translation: CASSPGGAAPGYEQYF.

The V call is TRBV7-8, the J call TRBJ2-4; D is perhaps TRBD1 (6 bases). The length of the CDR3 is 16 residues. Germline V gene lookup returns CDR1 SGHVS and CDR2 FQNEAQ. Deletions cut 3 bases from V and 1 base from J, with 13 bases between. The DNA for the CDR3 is TGTGCCAGCAGCTTTGCAACAGGGTTGGCCAAAAACATTCAGTACTTC. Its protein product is CASSFATGLAKNIQYF.

The CDR3 loop is CSVVEGSAGYTF. The DNA of the CDR3 is TGCAGCGTTGTGGAAGGGTCGGCTGGCTACACCTTC. The chain has TRBV29-1 and TRBJ1-2; D not resolved. The CDR3 totals 12 residues. CDR1 is SQVTM and CDR2 is ANQGSEA in the germline V gene. Trimming removed 4 bases at V and 7 bases at J, with 13 bases between.

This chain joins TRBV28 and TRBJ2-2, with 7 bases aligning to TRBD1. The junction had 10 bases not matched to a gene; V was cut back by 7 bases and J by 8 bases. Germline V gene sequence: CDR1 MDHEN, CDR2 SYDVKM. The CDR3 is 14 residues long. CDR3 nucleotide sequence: TGTGCCAGCACCAGAACAGGGGATGCTGGGGAGCTGTTTTTT. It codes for CASTRTGDAGELFF.